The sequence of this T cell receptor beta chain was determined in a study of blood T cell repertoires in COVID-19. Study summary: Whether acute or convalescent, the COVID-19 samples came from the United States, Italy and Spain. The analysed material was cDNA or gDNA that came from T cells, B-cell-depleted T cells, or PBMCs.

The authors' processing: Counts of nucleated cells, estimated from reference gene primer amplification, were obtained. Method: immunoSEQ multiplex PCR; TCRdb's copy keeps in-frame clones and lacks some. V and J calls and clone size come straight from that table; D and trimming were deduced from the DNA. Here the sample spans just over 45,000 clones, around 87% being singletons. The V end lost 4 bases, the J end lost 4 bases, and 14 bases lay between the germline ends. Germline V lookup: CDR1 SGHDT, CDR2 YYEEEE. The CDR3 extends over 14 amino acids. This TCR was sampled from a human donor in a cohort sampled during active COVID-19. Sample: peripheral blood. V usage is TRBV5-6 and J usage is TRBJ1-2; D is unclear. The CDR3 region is CASSLNGGGYGYTF. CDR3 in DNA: TGTGCCAGCAGCCTGAATGGAGGAGGCTATGGCTACACCTTC.